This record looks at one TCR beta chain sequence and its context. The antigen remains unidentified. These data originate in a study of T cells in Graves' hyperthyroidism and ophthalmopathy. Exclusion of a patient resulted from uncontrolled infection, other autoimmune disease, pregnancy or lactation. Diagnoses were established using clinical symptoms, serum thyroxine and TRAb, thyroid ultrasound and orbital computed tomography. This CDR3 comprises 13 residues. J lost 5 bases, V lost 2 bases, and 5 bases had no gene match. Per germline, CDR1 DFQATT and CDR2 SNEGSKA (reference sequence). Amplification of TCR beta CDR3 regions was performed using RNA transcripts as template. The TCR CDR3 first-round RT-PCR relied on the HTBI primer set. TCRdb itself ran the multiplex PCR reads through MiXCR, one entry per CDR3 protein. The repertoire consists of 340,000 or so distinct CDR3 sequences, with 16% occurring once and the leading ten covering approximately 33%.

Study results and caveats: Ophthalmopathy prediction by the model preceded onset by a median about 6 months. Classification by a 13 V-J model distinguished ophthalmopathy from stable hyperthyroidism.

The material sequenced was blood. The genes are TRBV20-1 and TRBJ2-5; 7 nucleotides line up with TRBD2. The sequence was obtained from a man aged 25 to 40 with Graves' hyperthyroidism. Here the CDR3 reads CSARRGSRETQYF. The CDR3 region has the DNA TGCAGTGCTAGACGCGGGAGCAGGGAGACCCAGTACTTC.